This TCR beta chain was observed in a study of technical replicates of blood from a handful of donors. V lost 1 base to trimming and J lost 7 bases, with 13 bases between them. The CDR3 totals 14 residues. Germline CDR1 and CDR2: SNHLY and FYNNEI. Sequencing was performed with immunoSEQ multiplex PCR; in TCRdb, only in-frame clones are kept and a portion is missing. The table records 55,000 to 85,000 clones, under 98% of them present only once. This TCR was sampled from a human donor in good health. The chain employs TRBV2 and TRBJ1-2; maybe TRBD1 (5 bases). Sequenced material: T cells isolated from PBMCs. The CDR3 nucleotides read TGTGCCAGCAGTGAAGGGTGGCAGGGCAGTGGCTACACCTTC. This codes for CASSEGWQGSGYTF.